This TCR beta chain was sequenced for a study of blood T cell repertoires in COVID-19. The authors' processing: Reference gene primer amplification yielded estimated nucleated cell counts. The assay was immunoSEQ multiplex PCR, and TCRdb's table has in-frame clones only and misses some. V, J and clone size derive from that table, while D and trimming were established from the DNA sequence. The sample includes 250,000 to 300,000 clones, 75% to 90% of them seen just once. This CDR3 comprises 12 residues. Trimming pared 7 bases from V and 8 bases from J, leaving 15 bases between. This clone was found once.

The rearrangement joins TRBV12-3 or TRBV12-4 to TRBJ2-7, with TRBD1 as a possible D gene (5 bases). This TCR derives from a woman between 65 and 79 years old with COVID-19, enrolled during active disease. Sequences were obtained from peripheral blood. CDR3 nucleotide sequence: TGTGCCAGCACCCAAAGGGGCACGAAGCAGTACTTC. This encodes CASTQRGTKQYF.